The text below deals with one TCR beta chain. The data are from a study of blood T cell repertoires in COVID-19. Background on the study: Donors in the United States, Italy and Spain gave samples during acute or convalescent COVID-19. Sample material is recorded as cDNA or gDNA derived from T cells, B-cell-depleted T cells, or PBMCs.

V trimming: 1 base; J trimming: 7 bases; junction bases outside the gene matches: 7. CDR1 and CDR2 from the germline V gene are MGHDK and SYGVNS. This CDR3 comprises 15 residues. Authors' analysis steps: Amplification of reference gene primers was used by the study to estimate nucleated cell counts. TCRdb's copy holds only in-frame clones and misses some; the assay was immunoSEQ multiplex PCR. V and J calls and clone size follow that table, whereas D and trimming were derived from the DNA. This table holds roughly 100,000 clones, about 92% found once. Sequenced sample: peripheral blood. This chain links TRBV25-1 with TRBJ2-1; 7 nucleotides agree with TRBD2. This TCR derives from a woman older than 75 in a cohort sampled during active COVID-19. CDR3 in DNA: TGTGCCAGCAGTGAATCGGGCGGGAGCAGGAATGAGCAGTTCTTC. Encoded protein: CASSESGGSRNEQFF.